This T cell receptor beta chain was identified in a study of blood T cells in healthy people across ages. The overall study: In model experiments, template switching was able to capture about one barcoded beta molecule for every two T cells that were present. Study results and limitations: The percentage of naive T cells correlated strongly with TCR beta diversity. With donor CMV status unknown, expanded clonotype changes were possibly confounded.

It was with a sample-barcoded 5' primer and a J-beta primer mix that a second PCR of about 7 to 12 cycles was run. Each cDNA molecule received a tag from a template-switch adaptor that had 12 random nucleotides. TCRdb fed the 5' RACE reads into MiXCR, producing one record per CDR3 protein. The sample consists of roughly 800,000 distinct CDR3 sequences, 55% to 75% of them appearing once. As concerns this clonotype: Antigen unknown.

CDR1 and CDR2 from the germline V gene are MNHEY and SVGEGT. This CDR3 is 13 amino acids long. V was cut by 3 bases and J by 8 bases, with 11 bases left in between. The sequenced material came from blood. This clonotype was obtained from a man younger than 40 in good health. The V gene is TRBV6-2 or TRBV6-3, the J gene TRBJ2-1; a weak D match, TRBD1 (5 bases). In DNA, the CDR3 is TGTGCCAGCAGTTATTATGAAGGGGATGAGCAGTTCTTC. Protein: CASSYYEGDEQFF.